This entry describes one TCR beta chain. What it binds is not known. The record originates from a study of immune cell composition in non-small cell lung cancer. On the study more broadly: Most cases were lung adenocarcinoma or squamous cell carcinoma.

The method was immunoSEQ multiplex PCR; TCRdb's version includes in-frame clones alone and lacks a portion of them. The table has about 10,000 clones, 60% to 80% seen once. Trimming took 2 bases from V and 2 from J, leaving 10 bases between them. CDR1 is MNHNS and CDR2 is SASEGT in the germline V gene. This CDR3 is 15 amino acids long. The study's findings and limits: Lung squamous cell carcinoma tumours had significantly higher top 10 clone scores and productive clonality than lung adenocarcinoma. It was not proven that tumour-reactive clones equal dominant tumour-associated clones. Tumour TCR-beta clonality was not significantly tied to smoking pack-years.

This receptor was obtained from a human donor with non-small cell lung cancer. Source material: lung tumor tissue. The gene calls are TRBV6-1 and TRBJ1-5; D unclear. The CDR3 region is CASSEQVGGNQPQHF. CDR3 bases: TGTGCCAGCAGTGAACAAGTCGGCGGCAATCAGCCCCAGCATTTT.